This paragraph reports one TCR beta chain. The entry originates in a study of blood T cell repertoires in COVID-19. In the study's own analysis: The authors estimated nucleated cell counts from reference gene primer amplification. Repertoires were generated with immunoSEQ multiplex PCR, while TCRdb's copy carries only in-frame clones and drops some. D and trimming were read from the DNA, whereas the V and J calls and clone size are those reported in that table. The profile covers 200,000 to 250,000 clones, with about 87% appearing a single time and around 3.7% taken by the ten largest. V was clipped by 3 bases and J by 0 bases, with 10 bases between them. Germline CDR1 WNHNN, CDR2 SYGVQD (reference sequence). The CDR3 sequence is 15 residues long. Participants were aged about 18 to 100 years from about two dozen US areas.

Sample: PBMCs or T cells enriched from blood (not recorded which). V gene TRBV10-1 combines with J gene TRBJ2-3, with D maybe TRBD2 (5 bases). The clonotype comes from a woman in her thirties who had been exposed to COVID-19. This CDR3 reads CASSDGRVSTDTQYF. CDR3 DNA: TGCGCCAGCAGTGACGGGCGGGTCAGCACAGATACGCAGTATTTT.